This T cell receptor beta chain was captured by sequencing in a study of metastatic and nonmetastatic thyroid tumors. Overall study: Repertoire comparison spanned blood and tumor or nodule tissue of malignant and benign thyroid patients. Broader study findings: Reports indicated that malignant thyroid tumors showed significantly higher TCR beta diversity than benign nodules did, in blood and tumor.

TCRdb used MiXCR to call clones anew from the PCR reads. Among about 85,000 clones, roughly 8.6% were seen once, and the ten largest hold approximately 8.8%. This clone was observed many times. Its specificity is unknown. Every patient was untreated before thyroid surgery. What was sequenced was blood. This clonotype was sampled from a female donor with papillary thyroid cancer or a benign thyroid nodule (not recorded which). Some clones in this sample may be carry-over from other donors' samples.

The CDR3, as DNA: TGCGCCAGCAGCTTGGGGGGGCCAGGCGATACGCAGTATTTT. Encoded protein: CASSLGGPGDTQYF. The chain is built from TRBV5-1 and TRBJ2-3; tentative D call: TRBD1 (6 bases). Germline values: CDR1 SGHRS, CDR2 YFSETQ. The CDR3 has 14 residues. V lost 0 bases and J 6 bases, leaving 11 bases between the germline ends.